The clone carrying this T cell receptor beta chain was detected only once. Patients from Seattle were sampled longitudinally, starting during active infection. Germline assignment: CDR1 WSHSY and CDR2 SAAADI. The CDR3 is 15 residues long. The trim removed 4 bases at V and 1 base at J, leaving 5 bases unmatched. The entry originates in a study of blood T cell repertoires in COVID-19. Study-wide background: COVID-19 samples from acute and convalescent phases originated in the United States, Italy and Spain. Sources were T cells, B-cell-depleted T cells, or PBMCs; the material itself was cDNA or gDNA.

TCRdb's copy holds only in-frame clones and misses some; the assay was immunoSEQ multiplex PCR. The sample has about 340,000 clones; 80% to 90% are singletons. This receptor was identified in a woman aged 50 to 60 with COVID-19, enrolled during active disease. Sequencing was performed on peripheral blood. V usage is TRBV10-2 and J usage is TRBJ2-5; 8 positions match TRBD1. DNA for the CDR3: TGCGCCAGCAGTGTAACAGGGGGGTCCCAAGAGACCCAGTACTTC. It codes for CASSVTGGSQETQYF.